Below, 21 T cell receptor beta chains from the same sample are listed, as sequenced in a study of cytomegalovirus exposure and HLA in healthy donors. In the PCR, 60 Vbeta and 13 Jbeta primers were used. Clones were sequenced by immunoSEQ multiplex PCR, and TCRdb holds only the in-frame ones, with some missing. Seen here are approximately 76,000 clones, 79% observed once, and the top ten hold 2.5%. The sample was PBMCs. The source is a man in his thirties or forties in good health and CMV-seronegative.

The chain carries TRBV5-1 and TRBJ1-2; TRBD1 matches at 8 bases. V shed 4 bases and J 8 bases; nucleotides not matched to a gene: 16. The CDR3 covers 16 residues. From germline, CDR1 is SGHRS and CDR2 YFSETQ. CDR3 in amino acids: CASSPNSDRASGGYTF. The DNA for the CDR3 is TGCGCCAGCAGCCCGAACTCGGACAGGGCTTCTGGGGGCTACACCTTC.

This chain joins TRBV5-4 and TRBJ2-7, with 12 bases fitting TRBD2. CDR3 size: 15 residues. J gave up 7 bases and V 3 bases, and 8 bases lay outside the gene matches. Germline CDR1 reads SGHNT; CDR2 reads YYREEE (reference sequence). In DNA, the CDR3 is TGTGCCAGCAGCTCACTAGCGGGAGGCCCAGAGGAGCAGTACTTC. Translating gives CASSSLAGGPEEQYF. The entire variable domain, with the rest obtained from reference TRBV5-4 and TRBJ2-7, is as follows: ETGVTQSPTHLIKTRGQQVTLRCSSQSGHNTVSWYQQALGQGPQFIFQYYREEENGRGNFPPRFSGLQFPNYSSELNVNALELDDSALYLCASSSLAGGPEEQYFGPGTRLTVT.

V and J are TRBV28 and TRBJ2-7; D might be TRBD2 (6 bases). Germline CDR1 and CDR2: MDHEN and SYDVKM. V lost 3 bases and J lost 9, with 9 bases in between. This CDR3 is 11 amino acids long. The CDR3 DNA reads as TGTGCCAGCAGTTTTTCTAGCGCGCAGTACTTC. This gives the protein CASSFSSAQYF.

V is TRBV28 and J is TRBJ1-5; no definite D call. This CDR3 is 16 amino acids long. With 7 bases removed from V and 0 bases from J, the gap between germline ends came to 16 bases. Germline CDR1 and CDR2: MDHEN and SYDVKM. The DNA for the CDR3 is TGTGCCAGCACCCCCCTCGGAGATACTAGCAATCAGCCCCAGCATTTT. This translates into CASTPLGDTSNQPQHF.

This chain connects TRBV30 to TRBJ1-2; 7 bases line up with TRBD1. V shed 3 bases and J 8 bases; nucleotides not matched to a gene: 6. The CDR3 contains 12 residues. Germline V gene lookup returns CDR1 GTSNPN and CDR2 SVGIG (reference sequence). The CDR3 sequence is CAWRQGRRGYTF. The CDR3 bases are TGTGCCTGGAGACAGGGGAGAAGAGGCTACACCTTC. Together with reference TRBV30 and TRBJ1-2, the CDR3 gives the full variable domain: SQTIHQWPATLVQPVGSPLSLECTVEGTSNPNLYWYRQAAGRGLQLLFYSVGIGQISSEVPQNLSASRPQDRQFILSSKKLLLSDSGFYLCAWRQGRRGYTFGSGTRLTVV.

The CDR3 loop is CASSIPGRPGDTIYF. DNA of the CDR3: TGTGCCAGCAGTATTCCCGGGAGACCTGGGGACACCATATATTTT. V gene TRBV28 combines with J gene TRBJ1-3; D is ambiguous. Germline lookup yields CDR1 MDHEN and CDR2 SYDVKM. Trimming took off 5 bases at V and 8 bases at J, with 19 bases between the two ends. The length of the CDR3 is 15 residues.

This chain uses TRBV5-5 with TRBJ2-3; a weak D match, TRBD1 (5 bases). The CDR3 is 15 residues long. V was cut by 0 bases and J by 1 base, with 9 bases left in between. Germline CDR1 SGHKS, CDR2 YYEKEE (reference sequence). In DNA, the CDR3 is TGTGCCAGCAGCTTGGAGGGGAAAGGCACAGATACGCAGTATTTT. It codes for CASSLEGKGTDTQYF. The variable domain in full, with the rest retrieved from reference TRBV5-5 and TRBJ2-3, is DAGVTQSPTHLIKTRGQQVTLRCSPISGHKSVSWYQQVLGQGPQFIFQYYEKEERGRGNFPDRFSARQFPNYSSELNVNALLLGDSALYLCASSLEGKGTDTQYFGPGTRLTVL.

The gene calls are TRBV29-1 and TRBJ2-3; possible D gene TRBD1, 5 bases. The CDR3 consists of 15 residues. In germline, CDR1 is SQVTM, CDR2 ANQGSEA. V gave up 0 bases and J gave up 0 bases, with 10 bases separating them. The DNA of the CDR3 is TGCAGCGTTGAAGATCTAGACAGAAGCACAGATACGCAGTATTTT. Translation gives CSVEDLDRSTDTQYF.

The sample holds one count of this clone. The chain uses TRBV30 and TRBJ1-1; 8 bases agree with TRBD1. Germline values: CDR1 GTSNPN, CDR2 SVGIG (reference sequence). The CDR3 has 13 amino acids. V shed 3 bases and J 4 bases; nucleotides not matched to a gene: 4. In DNA form, the CDR3 reads TGTGCCTGGAGGCGGGACAGGATCACTGAAGCTTTCTTT. It translates to CAWRRDRITEAFF.

In its sample, this clone was seen a few times. The CDR3 spells CASSYSFVQYF. In nucleotides, the CDR3 is TGTGCCAGCAGTTACTCTTTCGTTCAGTACTTC. The chain couples TRBV6-6 to TRBJ2-7; no firm D call. CDR3 length equals 11 residues. Germline loops: CDR1 MNHNY, CDR2 SVGAGI (reference sequence). Deletions cut 0 bases from V and 10 bases from J, with 7 bases between.

In the case of this clone: In the same sample, other DNA sequences code for this CDR3. V and J are TRBV9 and TRBJ1-2, with D perhaps matching TRBD1 (5 bases). V was pared by 2 bases and J by 3 bases, with 8 bases between. The germline gives CDR1 SGDLS, CDR2 YYNGEE. The CDR3 is 13 residues long. The CDR3 is CASSVGGDYGYTF. The CDR3 DNA reads as TGTGCCAGCAGCGTGGGGGGGGACTATGGCTACACCTTC. Full variable domain (rest looked up from reference TRBV9 and TRBJ1-2): DSGVTQTPKHLITATGQRVTLRCSPRSGDLSVYWYQQSLDQGLQFLIQYYNGEERAKGNILERFSAQQFPDLHSELNLSSLELGDSALYFCASSVGGDYGYTFGSGTRLTVV.

This chain connects TRBV5-1 to TRBJ2-7, with 12 nucleotides matching TRBD2. Germline assignment: CDR1 SGHRS and CDR2 YFSETQ. The ends lost 6 bases at V and 2 bases at J; junction bases unmatched: 3. This CDR3 region has 14 residues. CDR3 region: CASTWTSGTYEQYF. CDR3 DNA sequence: TGCGCCAGCACCTGGACTAGCGGGACCTACGAGCAGTACTTC.

This chain joins TRBV5-6 and TRBJ1-1, with TRBD1 as a possible D gene (6 bases). The germline V and J ends were trimmed by 3 bases and 13 bases, with 22 bases remaining between them. The CDR3 runs to 14 residues. The germline V gene encodes CDR1 SGHDT and CDR2 YYEEEE. The CDR3: CASSSGLGGGYVFF. CDR3 sequence (DNA): TGTGCCAGCAGCTCGGGTCTAGGGGGGGGTTATGTTTTCTTT.

This chain uses TRBV6-4 with TRBJ2-4; 9 nucleotides agree with TRBD2. V gave up 4 bases and J gave up 2 bases; unmatched junction bases: 6. Germline V gives CDR1 MRHNA, CDR2 SNTAGT. The CDR3 extends over 16 amino acids. CDR3 sequence: CASSAVAGDSKNIQYF. Written as DNA, the CDR3 is TGTGCCAGCAGTGCCGTAGCGGGAGATTCCAAAAACATTCAGTACTTC.

The rearrangement links TRBV7-6 to TRBJ1-1; 8 bases are a match to TRBD1. The J segment lost 7 bases and the V segment lost 8 bases, leaving 18 bases of the junction unmatched. Germline-derived CDR1 and CDR2 are SGHVS and FNYEAQ. This CDR3 has 16 residues. DNA for the CDR3: TGTGCCAGCTGGGGAGCAGAAGGACAGGGCATCGGTGAAGCTTTCTTT. Translated, it gives CASWGAEGQGIGEAFF.

About this clone itself: A read error may be the cause here, since a much bigger clone is one base away. The chain joins TRBV13 to TRBJ1-1; a weak D match, TRBD1 (6 bases). The CDR3 has 13 residues. Germline-derived CDR1 and CDR2 are PRHDT and FYEKMQ (reference sequence). The V end was cut by 5 bases, the J end by 1 base, with 8 bases between. The CDR3 loop is CASSRTENTEAFF. In DNA, the CDR3 is TGTGCCAGCAGCCGGACAGAGAACACTGAAGCTTTCTTT.

The rearrangement joins TRBV19 to TRBJ2-1, with D perhaps TRBD2 (5 bases). Germline assignment: CDR1 LNHDA and CDR2 SQIVND (reference sequence). The germline V and J ends were trimmed by 3 bases and 0 bases, with 9 bases remaining between them. The CDR3 extends over 15 amino acids. CDR3 loop: CASSMSGSSYNEQFF. The CDR3 nucleotides read TGTGCCAGTAGTATGTCGGGGAGCTCCTACAATGAGCAGTTCTTC.

The V gene is TRBV2, the J gene TRBJ2-7; 7 positions match TRBD1. Germline lookup yields CDR1 SNHLY and CDR2 FYNNEI. J was trimmed by 4 bases and V by 5 bases; bases with no gene match: 8. This CDR3 has 14 residues. The CDR3 spells CASSKQGYGYEQYF. Here the CDR3 DNA reads TGTGCCAGCAGTAAACAGGGGTACGGTTACGAGCAGTACTTC.

The V call is TRBV7-2, the J call TRBJ2-4; D gene unclear. The V end lost 3 bases, the J end lost 0 bases, and 9 bases lay between the germline ends. Germline lookup yields CDR1 SGHTA and CDR2 FQGNSA. CDR3 length: 15 residues. CDR3 bases: TGTGCCAGCAGCTTGTCGGCAGGAGCCAAAAACATTCAGTACTTC. Its translation is CASSLSAGAKNIQYF.

This clone was observed a few times. The CDR3 coding sequence is TGCGCCAGCAGCCCTGTCCTCTCAGAAACCGGGGAGCTGTTTTTT. This sequence encodes CASSPVLSETGELFF. The chain carries TRBV4-1 and TRBJ2-2, with no clear D. Germline assignment: CDR1 MGHRA and CDR2 YSYEKL. The length of the CDR3 is 15 residues. V shed 4 bases and J shed 5 bases, with 14 bases lying between them.

There are a few counts of this clone. The CDR3 loop reads CASGNPLGGAVEAFF. CDR3 in DNA: TGTGCCAGTGGAAATCCCCTTGGGGGGGCGGTTGAAGCTTTCTTT. The genes are TRBV19 and TRBJ1-1; perhaps TRBD1 as D (6 bases). CDR1 LNHDA and CDR2 SQIVND come from the germline V gene (reference sequence). Trimming cost V 8 bases and J 7 bases, with 23 bases left between them. The CDR3 covers 15 residues.